The following is a TCR beta chain sequence with its context. No antigen is known for it. The sample originates from a study of blood T cells in healthy people across ages. General study results and limits: Strong correlation linked observed beta diversity and percent naive T cells.

Germline V CDR1 and CDR2: SGHVS, FQNEAQ. The length of the CDR3 is 13 residues. The V gene lost 6 bases and the J gene lost 11 bases, with 19 bases spanning the gap. The authors ran a second PCR of roughly 7 to 11 cycles using a sample-barcoded 5' primer and a J-beta primer mix. TCRdb re-called the 5' RACE reads with MiXCR, one entry per CDR3 protein. The profile shows 1.5 million or so distinct CDR3 sequences, under 55% of them singletons. V gene TRBV7-8 combines with J gene TRBJ2-5; D may be TRBD1 or TRBD2 (5 bases each). Material: blood. The TCR originated in a woman aged 18-35 years in good health. CDR3 nucleotides: TGTGCCAGCAGTCTACAGCGACTGGGGGAGCAGTACTTC. It encodes CASSLQRLGEQYF.